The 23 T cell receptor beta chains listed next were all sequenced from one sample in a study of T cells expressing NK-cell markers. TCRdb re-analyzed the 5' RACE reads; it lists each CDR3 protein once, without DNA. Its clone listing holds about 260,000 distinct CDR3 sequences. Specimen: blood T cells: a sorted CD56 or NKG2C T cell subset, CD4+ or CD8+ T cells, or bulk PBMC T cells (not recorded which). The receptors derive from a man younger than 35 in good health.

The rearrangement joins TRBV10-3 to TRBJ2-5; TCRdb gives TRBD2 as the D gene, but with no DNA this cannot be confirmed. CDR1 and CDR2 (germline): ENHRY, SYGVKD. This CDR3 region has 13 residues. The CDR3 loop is CAISRAGEQTQYF.

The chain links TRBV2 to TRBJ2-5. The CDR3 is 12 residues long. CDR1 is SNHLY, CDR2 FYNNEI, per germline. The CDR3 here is CASKWVSETQYF.

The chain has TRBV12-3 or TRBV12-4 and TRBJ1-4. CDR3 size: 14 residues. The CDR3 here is CASSLAVWDEKLFF.

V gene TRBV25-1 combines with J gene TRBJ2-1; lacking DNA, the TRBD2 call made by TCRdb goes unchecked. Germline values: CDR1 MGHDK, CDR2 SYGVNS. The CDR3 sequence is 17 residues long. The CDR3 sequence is CASSGSGRSLSYNEQFF.

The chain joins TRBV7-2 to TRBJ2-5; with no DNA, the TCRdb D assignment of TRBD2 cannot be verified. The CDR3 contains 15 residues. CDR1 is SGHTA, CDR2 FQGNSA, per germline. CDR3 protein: CASSSGLAVQETQYF.

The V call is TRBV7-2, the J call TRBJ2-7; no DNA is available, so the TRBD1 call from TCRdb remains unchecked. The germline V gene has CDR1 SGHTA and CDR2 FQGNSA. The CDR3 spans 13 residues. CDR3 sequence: CASRSKPGQGPYF.

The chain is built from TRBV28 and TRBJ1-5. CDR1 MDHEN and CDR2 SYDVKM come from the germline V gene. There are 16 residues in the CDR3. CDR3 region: CASSPRSGLGNQPQHF.

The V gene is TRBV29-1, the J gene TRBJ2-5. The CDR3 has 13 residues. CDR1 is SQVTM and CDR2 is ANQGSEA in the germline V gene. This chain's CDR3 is CSVGQLQKETQYF. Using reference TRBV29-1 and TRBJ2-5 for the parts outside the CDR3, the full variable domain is SAVISQKPSRDICQRGTSLTIQCQVDSQVTMMFWYRQQPGQSLTLIATANQGSEATYESGFVIDKFPISRPNLTFSTLTVSNMSPEDSSIYLCSVGQLQKETQYFGPGTRLLVL.

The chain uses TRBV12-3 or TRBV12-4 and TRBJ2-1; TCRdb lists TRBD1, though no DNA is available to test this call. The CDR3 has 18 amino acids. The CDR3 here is CASTFYGTGGYFDNEQFF.

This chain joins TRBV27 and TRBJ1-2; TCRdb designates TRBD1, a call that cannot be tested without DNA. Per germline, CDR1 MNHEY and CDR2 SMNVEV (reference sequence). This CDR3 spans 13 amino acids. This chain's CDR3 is CASSRDRVYGYTF.

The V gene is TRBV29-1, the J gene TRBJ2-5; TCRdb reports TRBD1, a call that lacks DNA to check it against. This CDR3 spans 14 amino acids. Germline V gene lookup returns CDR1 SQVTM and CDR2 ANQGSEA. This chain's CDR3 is CSVSQNGGQETQYF.

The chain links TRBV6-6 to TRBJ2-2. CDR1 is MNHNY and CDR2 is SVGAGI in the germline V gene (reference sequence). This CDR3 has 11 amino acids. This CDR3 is CASSYDRELFF.

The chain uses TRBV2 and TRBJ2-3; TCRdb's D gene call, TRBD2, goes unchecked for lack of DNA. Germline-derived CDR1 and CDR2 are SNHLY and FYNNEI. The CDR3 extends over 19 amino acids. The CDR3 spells CASSEALRLAGANPDTQYF.

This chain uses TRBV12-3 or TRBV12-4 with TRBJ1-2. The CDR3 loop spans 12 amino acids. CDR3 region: CASSLGGSGYTF.

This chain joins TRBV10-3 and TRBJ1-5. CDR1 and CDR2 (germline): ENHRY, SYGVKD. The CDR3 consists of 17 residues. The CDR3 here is CAISEGLIPNSNQPQHF.

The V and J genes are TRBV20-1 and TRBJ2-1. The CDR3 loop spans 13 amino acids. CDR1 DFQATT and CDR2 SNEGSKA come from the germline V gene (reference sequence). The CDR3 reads CSARNLRGNEQFF.

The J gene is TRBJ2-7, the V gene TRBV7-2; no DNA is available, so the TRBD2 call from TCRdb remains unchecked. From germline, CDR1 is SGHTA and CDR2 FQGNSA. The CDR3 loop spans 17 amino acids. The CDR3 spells CASSSFTLAGGSYEQYF.

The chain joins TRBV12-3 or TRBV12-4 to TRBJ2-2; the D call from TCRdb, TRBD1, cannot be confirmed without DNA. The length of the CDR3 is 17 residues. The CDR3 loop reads CASSLVIGDWDTGELFF.

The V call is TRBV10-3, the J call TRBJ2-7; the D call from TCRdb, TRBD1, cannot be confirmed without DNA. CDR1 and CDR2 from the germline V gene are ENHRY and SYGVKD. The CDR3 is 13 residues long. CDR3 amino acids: CAISESGQPGQYF.

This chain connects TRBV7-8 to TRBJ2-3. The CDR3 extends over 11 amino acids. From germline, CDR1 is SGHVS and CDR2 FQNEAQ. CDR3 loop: CASSSQDTQYF. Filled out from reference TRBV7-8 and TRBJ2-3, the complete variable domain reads GAGVSQSPRYKVAKRGQDVALRCDPISGHVSLFWYQQALGQGPEFLTYFQNEAQLDKSGLPSDRFFAERPEGSVSTLKIQRTQQEDSAVYLCASSSQDTQYFGPGTRLTVL.

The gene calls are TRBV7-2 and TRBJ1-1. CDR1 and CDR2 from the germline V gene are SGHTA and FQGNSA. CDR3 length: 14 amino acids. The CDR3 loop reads CASSGRALNTEAFF.

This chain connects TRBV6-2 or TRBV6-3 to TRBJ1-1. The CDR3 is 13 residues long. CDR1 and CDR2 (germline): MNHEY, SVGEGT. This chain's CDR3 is CASRNMMNTEAFF.

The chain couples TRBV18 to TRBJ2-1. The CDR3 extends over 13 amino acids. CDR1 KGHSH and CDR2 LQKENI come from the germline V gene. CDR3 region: CASSPPSSLEQFF.